This TCR beta chain was profiled in a study of T cell responses to AZD1222 COVID-19 vaccine. Germline CDR1 is GTSNPN and CDR2 is SVGIG (reference sequence). V shed 0 bases and J shed 5 bases, with 7 bases lying between them. The CDR3 is made up of 13 amino acids. General study findings and limits: Repertoire collection took place solely once the T cell response had peaked. Donors skewed white British and female; clonal diversity was possibly underestimated.

The repertoire was sequenced with immunoSEQ multiplex PCR; TCRdb's copy has only in-frame clones and lacks some. The sample holds approximately 140,000 clones; about 93% are singletons and the top ten take around 2.9%. With respect to this clone: Its antigen is unidentified.

The chain is built from TRBV30 and TRBJ1-4, with D unresolved. The sample was peripheral blood, taken 28 days after the second AZD1222 dose. This clonotype was obtained from an adult who received the AZD1222 COVID-19 vaccine. CDR3 nucleotides: TGTGCCTGGAGTGTTGGCAGAAATGAAAAACTGTTTTTT. This sequence encodes CAWSVGRNEKLFF.